This TCR beta chain stems from a study of cytomegalovirus exposure and HLA in healthy donors. At the level of the study: Caucasian-associated ancestry cluster membership applied to about four fifths of 398 genotyped donors. Study-wide results and limits: Several of the most significant clusters were apparently associated with common viral pathogens in a later analysis. Previous analysis showed most TCR beta V segments were productive about 87% or about 30% of the time. Cytomegalovirus association was assigned to more than 150 TCR beta chains.

PCR used 60 Vbeta primers and 13 Jbeta primers. Clones were sequenced by immunoSEQ multiplex PCR, and TCRdb holds only the in-frame ones, with some missing. This sample carries approximately 170,000 clones, 70% to 80% of them seen once, and the ten largest clones take approximately 2.2%. Regarding this clone: Its antigen is still unknown.

Germline lookup yields CDR1 SGHTA and CDR2 FQGNSA. V dropped 4 bases and J dropped 8 bases, with 9 bases sitting between them. This CDR3 region has 13 residues. The chain links TRBV7-2 to TRBJ1-6; D may be TRBD1 (6 bases). The sequencing sample was made of PBMCs. The origin of this receptor is a woman younger than 45 in good health and CMV-seropositive. The CDR3: CASSSEGDSPLHF. The CDR3 DNA sequence: TGTGCCAGCAGCTCTGAGGGGGATTCACCCCTCCACTTT.